The 21 T cell receptor beta chains reported below all come from one sample, sequenced in a study of cytomegalovirus exposure and HLA in healthy donors. TCRdb keeps only in-frame clones here, not all; method: immunoSEQ multiplex PCR. The table has hundreds of thousands of clones, 80% to 90% seen once. What was sequenced was PBMCs. These receptors were obtained from a woman aged 18-29 years in good health and CMV-seronegative.

The chain links TRBV4-1 to TRBJ2-6, with D perhaps matching TRBD1 (6 bases). The V gene lost 4 bases and the J gene lost 2 bases, with 21 bases spanning the gap. This CDR3 contains 19 residues. Germline V gene lookup returns CDR1 MGHRA and CDR2 YSYEKL. CDR3 loop: CASSPKNRVTGPGANVLTF. CDR3 nucleotides: TGCGCCAGCAGCCCGAAAAATAGGGTAACAGGGCCTGGGGCCAACGTCCTGACTTTC.

The chain uses TRBV4-1 and TRBJ1-1, with unresolved D. CDR3 size: 14 residues. Trimming stripped 3 bases from V and 1 base from J, with 9 bases between. The germline gives CDR1 MGHRA, CDR2 YSYEKL. CDR3 protein: CASSHPLKNTEAFF. In nucleotides, the CDR3 is TGCGCCAGCAGCCATCCACTCAAGAACACTGAAGCTTTCTTT.

V usage is TRBV5-6 and J usage is TRBJ1-5, with 9 nucleotides matching TRBD1. The V and J ends lost 4 bases and 1 base, in that order; junction bases with no gene match: 3. Germline values: CDR1 SGHDT, CDR2 YYEEEE. The CDR3 covers 15 residues. The CDR3 sequence is CASSRGTGSNQPQHF. In DNA, the CDR3 is TGTGCCAGCAGCCGCGGGACAGGGAGCAATCAGCCCCAGCATTTT.

V gene TRBV30 combines with J gene TRBJ2-5; 8 bases match TRBD2. CDR1 is GTSNPN and CDR2 is SVGIG in the germline V gene (reference sequence). This CDR3 contains 16 residues. Losses at the gene ends were 0 bases for V and 0 bases for J; bases not matched to a gene: 6. The CDR3 reads CAWSVLASGYQETQYF. The CDR3, as DNA: TGTGCCTGGAGTGTACTGGCTAGCGGGTACCAAGAGACCCAGTACTTC.

The V call is TRBV27, the J call TRBJ2-1, with TRBD2 matching 14 bases. CDR1 is MNHEY, CDR2 SMNVEV, per germline (reference sequence). CDR3 length: 18 amino acids. J gave up 2 bases and V 5 bases, and 8 bases lay outside the gene matches. DNA for the CDR3: TGTGCCAGCAGTGGGGGGACTAGCGGGAGCCTTCCCTACAATGAGCAGTTCTTC. This codes for CASSGGTSGSLPYNEQFF.

The chain uses TRBV7-2 and TRBJ2-7; TRBD1 is a possible D gene (5 bases). This CDR3 has 17 amino acids. The V end was cut by 7 bases, the J end by 3 bases, with 25 bases between. Per the germline V gene, CDR1 is SGHTA and CDR2 is FQGNSA. CDR3 in amino acids: CASILPPLVQEVYEQYF. The CDR3 DNA follows: TGTGCCAGCATCCTACCCCCGCTGGTACAGGAAGTCTACGAGCAGTACTTC. Drawing the rest from reference TRBV7-2 and TRBJ2-7, the complete variable domain is GAGVSQSPSNKVTEKGKDVELRCDPISGHTALYWYRQSLGQGLEFLIYFQGNSAPDKSGLPSDRFSAERTGGSVSTLTIQRTQQEDSAVYLCASILPPLVQEVYEQYFGPGTRLTVT.

The V and J genes are TRBV15 and TRBJ1-4; maybe TRBD1 (5 bases). The CDR3 has 16 amino acids. Germline-derived CDR1 and CDR2 are LNHNV and YYDKDF (reference sequence). V lost 5 bases, J lost 7 bases, and 20 bases lay in between. Written as DNA, the CDR3 is TGTGCCACCAGCGCAAAAAGTCGGCCCCAGGGTGAAAAACTGTTTTTT. It specifies CATSAKSRPQGEKLFF.

The rearrangement uses TRBV6-1 and TRBJ1-2; D possibly corresponds to TRBD1 (5 bases). The CDR3 is made up of 13 amino acids. Trimming took off 2 bases at V and 8 bases at J, with 12 bases between the two ends. Germline V gives CDR1 MNHNS, CDR2 SASEGT. CDR3 nucleotides: TGTGCCAGCAGTGAACCAGGGTGGGGCGGCTACACCTTC. Its translation is CASSEPGWGGYTF.

This chain connects TRBV4-2 to TRBJ2-1; D is possibly TRBD2 (5 bases). V gave up 2 bases and J gave up 5 bases, with 22 bases separating them. CDR1 and CDR2 (germline): LGHNA, YNFKEQ. The CDR3 is 18 amino acids. The CDR3 region is CASSQRGEGPKADNEQFF. The CDR3 DNA sequence: TGTGCCAGCAGCCAACGGGGAGAGGGTCCAAAGGCTGACAATGAGCAGTTCTTC.

J is TRBJ1-1 and V is TRBV18, with D unclear. CDR3 size: 14 residues. Trimming stripped 3 bases from V and 8 bases from J, with 16 bases between. Germline lookup yields CDR1 KGHSH and CDR2 LQKENI. The CDR3 loop reads CASSPYVRSEEAFF. Here the CDR3 DNA reads TGTGCCAGCTCACCGTATGTCCGTTCAGAAGAAGCTTTCTTT.

This clone was counted between two and nine times. The chain employs TRBV6-1 and TRBJ1-5, with 7 bases identical to TRBD1. The CDR3 loop spans 14 amino acids. CDR1 is MNHNS, CDR2 SASEGT, per germline. Unmatched junction bases numbered 3, after V lost 7 bases and J lost 0 bases. The CDR3 region is CASTQGYSNQPQHF. In DNA form, the CDR3 reads TGTGCCAGCACACAGGGGTATAGCAATCAGCCCCAGCATTTT.

The rearrangement links TRBV9 to TRBJ1-1, with D possibly being TRBD1 (5 bases). Germline CDR1 and CDR2: SGDLS and YYNGEE. This CDR3 has 16 residues. V lost 4 bases to trimming and J lost 5 bases, with 21 bases between them. In DNA, the CDR3 is TGTGCCAGCAGCCGATCCGATACATTCGGGGGAACTGAAGCTTTCTTT. Protein sequence: CASSRSDTFGGTEAFF.

In its sample, this clone was seen many times. J is TRBJ2-2 and V is TRBV4-1, with a tentative D call TRBD2 (6 bases). CDR1 and CDR2 (germline): MGHRA, YSYEKL. Trimming left V 4 bases short and J 4 bases short, with 13 bases between. This CDR3 is 15 amino acids long. CDR3 sequence reads: CASSLRWTTTGELFF. DNA of the CDR3: TGCGCCAGCAGCCTGAGGTGGACTACCACCGGGGAGCTGTTTTTT.

The chain recombines TRBV7-9 with TRBJ1-1; D ambiguous. Between the trimmed V and J ends, which lost 0 bases and 11 bases, there was a span of 10 bases. The CDR3 totals 12 residues. Germline lookup yields CDR1 SEHNR and CDR2 FQNEAQ (reference sequence). This chain's CDR3 is CASSLAPTGAFF. Written as DNA, the CDR3 is TGTGCCAGCAGCTTAGCTCCCACGGGTGCTTTCTTT. The whole variable domain, filled in from reference TRBV7-9 and TRBJ1-1, reads DTGVSQNPRHKITKRGQNVTFRCDPISEHNRLYWYRQTLGQGPEFLTYFQNEAQLEKSRLLSDRFSAERPKGSFSTLEIQRTEQGDSAMYLCASSLAPTGAFFGQGTRLTVV.

The V gene is TRBV6-4, the J gene TRBJ2-2; D is perhaps TRBD1 (5 bases). The CDR3 loop spans 16 amino acids. CDR1 MRHNA and CDR2 SNTAGT come from the germline V gene. Between the trimmed V and J ends, which lost 1 base and 0 bases, there was a span of 9 bases. The CDR3 protein is CASSDLTGANTGELFF. The DNA for the CDR3 is TGTGCCAGCAGTGACTTAACAGGAGCGAACACCGGGGAGCTGTTTTTT.

This chain connects TRBV28 to TRBJ1-1, with 10 bases matching TRBD1. The CDR3 runs to 15 residues. Per germline, CDR1 MDHEN and CDR2 SYDVKM. V shed 2 bases, J shed 9 bases, and the junction held 9 bases outside the gene matches. CDR3 sequence (DNA): TGTGCCAGCAGTTTAGACAGGGGGCGTTCCTCTAAAGCTTTCTTT. Translated, it gives CASSLDRGRSSKAFF.

The V call is TRBV7-3, the J call TRBJ2-5, with D hard to call. V was pared by 8 bases and J by 2 bases, with 6 bases between. This CDR3 contains 11 residues. Germline V gene sequence: CDR1 SGHTA, CDR2 FQGTGA. DNA for the CDR3: TGTGCCAGCCTGACACAAGAGACCCAGTACTTC. Amino acid sequence: CASLTQETQYF.

The chain employs TRBV30 and TRBJ2-7; 10 bases are a match to TRBD1. The germline V gene encodes CDR1 GTSNPN and CDR2 SVGIG (reference sequence). Trimming at V came to 1 base and at J to 4 bases, leaving 1 base not matched to a gene. The length of the CDR3 is 13 residues. CDR3 DNA: TGTGCCTGGAGTGCGGACAGGGGGTACGAGCAGTACTTC. This encodes CAWSADRGYEQYF.

This clone was recorded a few times. The chain is built from TRBV5-4 and TRBJ1-1; D perhaps matches TRBD1 (5 bases). The V gene lost 5 bases and the J gene lost 7 bases, with 12 bases spanning the gap. Germline V gene sequence: CDR1 SGHNT, CDR2 YYREEE (reference sequence). The CDR3 consists of 12 residues. CDR3: CASRPTVGEAFF. The CDR3 DNA follows: TGTGCCAGCAGACCGACAGTGGGTGAAGCTTTCTTT.

The CDR3 bases are TGTGCCAGCAGCCCCCCAGGTGCCTCCTACGAGCAGTACTTC. This codes for CASSPPGASYEQYF. The chain employs TRBV6-5 and TRBJ2-7; D unresolved. CDR3 length: 14 residues. Germline lookup yields CDR1 MNHEY and CDR2 SVGAGI. V lost 6 bases, J lost 0 bases, and 12 bases lay in between.

This clone was seen only a few times. V is TRBV25-1 and J is TRBJ2-7, with TRBD2 as a possible D gene (5 bases). With 4 bases removed from V and 4 bases from J, the gap between germline ends came to 11 bases. CDR1 and CDR2 from the germline V gene are MGHDK and SYGVNS. This CDR3 contains 13 residues. CDR3 amino acids: CASSVIGVYEQYF. The CDR3 nucleotides read TGTGCCAGCAGTGTTATCGGGGTTTACGAGCAGTACTTC.